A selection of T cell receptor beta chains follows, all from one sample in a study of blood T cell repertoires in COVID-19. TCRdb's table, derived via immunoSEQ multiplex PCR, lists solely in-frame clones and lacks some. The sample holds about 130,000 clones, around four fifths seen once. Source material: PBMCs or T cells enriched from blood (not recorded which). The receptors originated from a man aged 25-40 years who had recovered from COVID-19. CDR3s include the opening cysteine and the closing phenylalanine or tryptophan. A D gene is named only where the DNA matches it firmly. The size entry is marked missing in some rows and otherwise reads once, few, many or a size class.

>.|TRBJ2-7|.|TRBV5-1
CASTPETTYEQYF
TGCGCCAGCACGCCCGAGACAACCTACGAGCAGTACTTC
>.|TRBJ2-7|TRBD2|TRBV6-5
CASQTGTSASYEQYF
TGTGCCAGCCAGACCGGGACTAGCGCCTCCTACGAGCAGTACTTC
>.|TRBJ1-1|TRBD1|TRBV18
CVSSPLPDRGNTEAFF
TGTGTCAGCTCACCACTTCCCGACAGGGGGAACACTGAAGCTTTCTTT
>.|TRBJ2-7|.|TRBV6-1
CASSEGLAYEQYF
TGTGCCAGCAGTGAAGGGCTAGCTTACGAGCAGTACTTC
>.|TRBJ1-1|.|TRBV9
CASSVDTANTEAFF
TGTGCCAGCAGCGTAGATACAGCTAACACTGAAGCTTTCTTT
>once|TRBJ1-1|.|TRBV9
CASSVAGVDNTEAFF
TGTGCCAGCAGCGTAGCGGGGGTAGATAACACTGAAGCTTTCTTT
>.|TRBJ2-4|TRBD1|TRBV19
CASSIGTGEVKNIQYF
TGTGCCAGTAGTATTGGGACAGGGGAGGTCAAAAACATTCAGTACTTC
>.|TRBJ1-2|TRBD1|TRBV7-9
CASSLRTGYGYTF
TGTGCCAGCAGCCTAAGGACAGGCTATGGCTACACCTTC
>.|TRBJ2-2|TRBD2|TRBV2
CASSDVAGNTGELFF
TGTGCCAGCAGTGACGTAGCGGGGAACACCGGGGAGCTGTTTTTT
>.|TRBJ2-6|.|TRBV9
CASSFRDWSSGANVLTF
TGTGCCAGCAGCTTCCGGGACTGGAGCTCTGGGGCCAACGTCCTGACTTTC
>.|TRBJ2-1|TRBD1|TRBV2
CASSEGQSFHNEQFF
TGTGCCAGCAGTGAGGGACAGTCCTTTCACAATGAGCAGTTCTTC
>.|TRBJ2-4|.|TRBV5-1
CASTEQAPTKNIQYF
TGCGCCAGCACCGAGCAGGCACCCACCAAAAACATTCAGTACTTC
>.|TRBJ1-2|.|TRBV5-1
CASSLGEGVRNYGYTF
TGCGCCAGCAGCTTGGGAGAGGGCGTGAGAAACTATGGCTACACCTTC
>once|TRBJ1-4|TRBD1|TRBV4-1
CASSPQGEFELFF
TGCGCCAGCAGCCCGCAGGGGGAATTTGAACTGTTTTTT
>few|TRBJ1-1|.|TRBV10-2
CASSVDWDTEAFF
TGCGCCAGCAGTGTGGACTGGGACACTGAAGCTTTCTTT
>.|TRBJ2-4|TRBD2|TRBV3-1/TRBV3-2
CASSQEFDGPGRGSYIQYF
TGTGCCAGCAGCCAAGAATTCGACGGACCAGGGAGGGGTAGTTACATTCAGTACTTC
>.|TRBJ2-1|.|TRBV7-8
CASSLVTGWVEQFF
TGTGCCAGCAGCTTAGTAACAGGTTGGGTGGAGCAGTTCTTC